These 5 T cell receptor beta chains were all obtained from the same sample, sequenced in a study of T cells in tumors after PD-1 blockade. TCRdb's copy holds only in-frame clones and misses some; the assay was immunoSEQ multiplex PCR. The table records roughly 50,000 clones, around 85% of them present only once. The sequencing here drew on PBMCs, taken before anti-PD-1 treatment. Receptors originate from a human donor with basal cell carcinoma.

This chain connects TRBV4-1 to TRBJ2-2, with D possibly TRBD1 on 5 matching bases. The CDR3 extends over 16 amino acids. With 1 base removed from V and 4 bases from J, the gap between germline ends came to 13 bases. The germline CDR1 and CDR2 sequences are MGHRA and YSYEKL. CDR3 amino acids: CASSQVGQGTTGELFF. CDR3 nucleotide sequence: TGCGCCAGCAGCCAAGTAGGGCAGGGTACCACCGGGGAGCTGTTTTTT.

The chain carries TRBV6-5 and TRBJ1-2; unclear D gene. The V gene's germline CDR1 is MNHEY and CDR2 SVGAGI. Trimming cost V 0 bases and J 7 bases, with 12 bases left between them. The CDR3 runs to 14 residues. The CDR3 DNA follows: TGTGCCAGCAGTTACTCGGCGGGTTCGGGTGGCTACACCTTC. Translated: CASSYSAGSGGYTF.

This clone was seen a handful of times. V gene TRBV7-8 combines with J gene TRBJ1-4; the match to TRBD1 covers 7 bases. The CDR3 covers 18 residues. V shed 3 bases and J 7 bases; nucleotides not matched to a gene: 17. Looked up from germline, CDR1 is SGHVS and CDR2 is FQNEAQ. This chain's CDR3 is CASSFAPTSRGPSEKLFF. The CDR3 region has the DNA TGTGCCAGCAGCTTTGCCCCCACCTCAAGGGGGCCAAGTGAAAAACTGTTTTTT.

The rearrangement links TRBV6-5 to TRBJ1-1; D not certain. This CDR3 region has 14 residues. V shed 4 bases and J shed 6 bases, with 15 bases lying between them. CDR1 and CDR2 (germline): MNHEY, SVGAGI. The CDR3 DNA is TGTGCCAGCAGTTCCCAGGCAGCCGTCCCTGAAGCTTTCTTT. As protein: CASSSQAAVPEAFF.

This clone is a singleton in its sample. The V gene is TRBV19, the J gene TRBJ1-2, with a tentative D call TRBD1 (6 bases). Germline V gene data show CDR1 as LNHDA and CDR2 as SQIVND (reference sequence). The CDR3 spans 14 residues. V gave up 5 bases and J gave up 4 bases, with 14 bases separating them. CDR3 sequence: CASSLRTESYGYTF. DNA for the CDR3: TGTGCCAGTAGTCTCCGGACAGAGAGCTATGGCTACACCTTC.